This section outlines one T cell receptor beta chain sequence together with its context. The data were taken from a study of control samples from healthy donors and cancer patients. CDR1 LGHDT and CDR2 YNNKEL come from the germline V gene (reference sequence). This CDR3 spans 16 amino acids. Trimming removed 0 bases from V and 7 bases from J, with 16 bases in between. The table came from immunoSEQ multiplex PCR; TCRdb's copy has only in-frame clones and leaves some out. This table has roughly 150,000 clones, 90% to 95% appearing once. Sequencing was carried out using blood. The origin of this receptor is a man in his late teens or twenties in good health. The chain is built from TRBV3-1 (or the pseudogene TRBV3-2) and TRBJ2-1; D may be TRBD1 (6 bases). CDR3: CASSQDEGVQRNEQFF. The CDR3 DNA reads as TGTGCCAGCAGCCAAGATGAGGGGGTTCAGAGGAATGAGCAGTTCTTC.